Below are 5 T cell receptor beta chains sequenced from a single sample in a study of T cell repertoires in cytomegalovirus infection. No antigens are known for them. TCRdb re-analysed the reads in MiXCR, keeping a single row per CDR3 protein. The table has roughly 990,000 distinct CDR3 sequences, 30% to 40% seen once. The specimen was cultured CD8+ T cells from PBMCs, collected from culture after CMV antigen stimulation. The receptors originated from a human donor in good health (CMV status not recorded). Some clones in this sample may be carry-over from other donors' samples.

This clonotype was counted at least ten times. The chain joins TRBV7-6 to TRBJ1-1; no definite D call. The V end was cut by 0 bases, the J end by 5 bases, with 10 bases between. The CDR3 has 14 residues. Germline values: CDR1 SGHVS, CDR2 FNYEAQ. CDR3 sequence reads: CASSLAGLGTEAFF. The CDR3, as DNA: TGTGCCAGCAGCTTAGCAGGGTTAGGGACTGAAGCTTTCTTT.

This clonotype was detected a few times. In DNA form, the CDR3 reads TGCAGTGCTAAGCCGCGTGGCAATCAGCCCCAGCATTTT. Its protein product is CSAKPRGNQPQHF. This sequence joins TRBV20-1 and TRBJ1-5; D unresolved. From germline, CDR1 is DFQATT and CDR2 SNEGSKA (reference sequence). CDR3 size: 13 residues. Trimming took 4 bases from V and 2 from J, leaving 9 bases between them.

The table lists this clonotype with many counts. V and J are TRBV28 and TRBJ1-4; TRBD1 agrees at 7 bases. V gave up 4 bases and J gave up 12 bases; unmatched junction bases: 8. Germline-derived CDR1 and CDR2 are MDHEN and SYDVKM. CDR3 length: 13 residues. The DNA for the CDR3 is TGTGCCAGCAGTTCACGACAGGGAACGGAACTGTTTTTT. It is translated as CASSSRQGTELFF.

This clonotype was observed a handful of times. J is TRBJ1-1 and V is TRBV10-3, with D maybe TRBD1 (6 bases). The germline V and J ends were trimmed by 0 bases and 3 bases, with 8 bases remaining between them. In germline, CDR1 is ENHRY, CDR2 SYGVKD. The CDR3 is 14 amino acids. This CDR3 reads CAISESGGDTEAFF. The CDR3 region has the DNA TGTGCCATCAGTGAGTCAGGGGGGGACACTGAAGCTTTCTTT.

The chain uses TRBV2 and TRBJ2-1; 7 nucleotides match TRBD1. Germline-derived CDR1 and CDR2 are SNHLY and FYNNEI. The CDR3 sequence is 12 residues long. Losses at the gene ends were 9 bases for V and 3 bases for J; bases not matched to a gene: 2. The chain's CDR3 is CASWDSYNEQFF. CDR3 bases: TGTGCCAGTTGGGACAGCTACAATGAGCAGTTCTTC.